This TCR beta chain was captured in a study of T cell repertoires in cytomegalovirus infection. Overall study: CMV infection and matching HLA type were both indicated by public TCR beta signatures.

TCRdb itself ran the reads through MiXCR, one entry per CDR3 protein. The data show approximately 750,000 distinct CDR3 sequences, about a third seen once. Turning to this clonotype: Its target is unknown.

The study's findings and limits: Individuals carrying CMV plus the relevant HLA were identified by cumulative frequency of public TCR beta families.

The CDR3 is made up of 14 amino acids. The junction had 7 bases not matched to a gene; V was cut back by 8 bases and J by 5 bases. Germline CDR1 MNHNY, CDR2 SVGAGI (reference sequence). This sequence originates from a human donor in good health (CMV status not recorded). Some clones in this sample may be carry-over from other donors' samples. Sequenced sample: PBMCs. The J gene is TRBJ2-1, the V gene TRBV6-6, with 9 bases matching TRBD2. The DNA of the CDR3 is TGTGCCAGCCAAATAGCGGGGGACCACAATGAGCAGTTCTTC. This codes for CASQIAGDHNEQFF.